This T cell receptor (beta chain) originates from a study of T cells after yellow fever vaccination. As to this clonotype: Its antigen is unidentified.

Germline V gives CDR1 DFQATT, CDR2 SNEGSKA (reference sequence). V lost 7 bases and J 3 bases, leaving 10 bases between the germline ends. This CDR3 is built from 12 residues. The study made its TCR cDNA through 5'RACE template switching. That step introduced a universal primer site along with UMIs. Each CDR3 protein is one row after TCRdb ran MiXCR on the 5' RACE reads. The sample includes hundreds of thousands of distinct CDR3 sequences, under 7.5% of them seen just once. Study-level findings and limits: Clones from primary vaccination mostly reappeared after the booster (around 96% CD4, over 85% CD8).

Source: PBMCs, taken 5 days after the yellow fever booster vaccination. The chain recombines TRBV20-1 with TRBJ2-4; D unresolved. This receptor was obtained from a man in his thirties or forties who received the YFV17D yellow fever vaccine. CDR3: CSVTPYKNIQYF. The CDR3 DNA follows: TGCAGTGTCACACCTTACAAAAACATTCAGTACTTC.